This T cell receptor (beta chain) was found in a study of T cell responses to AZD1222 COVID-19 vaccine. Overall study findings and caveats: Unmutated variant regions are reportedly the target of nearly half of TCRs that are spike-specific. Baseline serostatus was positive in only a handful of AZD1222 recipients. Along spike, vaccine-associated CD4 TCRs were found throughout, with dominance at 160-218 and 743-854. The donor group comprised mostly white British people and more females; the analysis possibly underestimated clonal diversity.

Worth noting for this clone: The target antigen is unknown.

Germline lookup yields CDR1 SGHTA and CDR2 FQGTGA. This CDR3 region has 15 residues. Trimming cost V 2 bases and J 4 bases; bases outside gene matches: 2. This table comes from immunoSEQ multiplex PCR, and its TCRdb copy is limited to in-frame clones, with some not included. The sample includes about 190,000 clones, approximately 91% of them seen just once. Sequences were derived from peripheral blood, sampled on day 0 of AZD1222 vaccination. The chain links TRBV7-3 to TRBJ2-1, with 10 bases identical to TRBD2. The clonotype originates from an adult in good health. CDR3 DNA: TGTGCCAGCAGCTTACTAGCGGGGGTTTACAATGAGCAGTTCTTC. Translated, it gives CASSLLAGVYNEQFF.